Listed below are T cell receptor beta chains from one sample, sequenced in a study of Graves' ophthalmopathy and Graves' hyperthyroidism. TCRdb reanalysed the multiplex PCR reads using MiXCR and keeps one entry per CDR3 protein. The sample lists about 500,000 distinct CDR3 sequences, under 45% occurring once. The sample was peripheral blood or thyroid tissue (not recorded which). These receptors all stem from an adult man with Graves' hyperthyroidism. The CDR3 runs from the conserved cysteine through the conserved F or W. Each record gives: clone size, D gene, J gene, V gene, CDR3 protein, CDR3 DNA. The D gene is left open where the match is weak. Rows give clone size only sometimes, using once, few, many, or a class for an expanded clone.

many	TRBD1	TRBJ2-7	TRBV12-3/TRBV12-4	CASSGPGQAYEQYF	TGTGCCAGCAGTGGCCCCGGACAGGCCTACGAGCAGTACTTC
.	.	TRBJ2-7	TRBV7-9	CASSSRRSYEQYF	TGTGCCAGCAGTTCCCGACGGAGCTACGAGCAGTACTTC
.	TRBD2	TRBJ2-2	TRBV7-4	CASSPATELAGLTGVLFF	TGTGCCAGCAGCCCAGCCACCGAACTAGCGGGACTCACCGGGGTGCTGTTTTTT
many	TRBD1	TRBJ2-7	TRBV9	CASSVGGQGNEQYF	TGTGCCAGCAGCGTGGGGGGACAGGGAAACGAGCAGTACTTC
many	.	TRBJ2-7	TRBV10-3	CAISVKGPLDEQYF	TGTGCCATCAGTGTAAAGGGGCCGCTCGACGAGCAGTACTTC
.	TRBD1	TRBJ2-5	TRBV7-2	CASSSGQGNQPQYF	TGTGCCAGCAGCTCGGGACAGGGAAATCAGCCCCAGTACTTC
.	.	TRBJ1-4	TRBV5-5	CASSLAGRREKLFF	TGTGCCAGCAGCTTAGCGGGTAGGAGAGAAAAACTGTTTTTT
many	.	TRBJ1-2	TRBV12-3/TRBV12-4	CASTLDGYGYTF	TGTGCCAGCACCTTGGACGGCTATGGCTACACCTTC
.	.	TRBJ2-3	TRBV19	CASRSRDNTDTQYF	TGTGCCAGCCGATCACGGGACAACACAGATACGCAGTATTTT
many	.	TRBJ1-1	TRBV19	CASSPWRGVAEAFF	TGTGCCAGTAGTCCCTGGCGGGGAGTGGCTGAAGCTTTCTTT
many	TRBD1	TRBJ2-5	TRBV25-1	CASSDLRDRDETQYF	TGTGCCAGCAGTGATCTTCGGGACAGGGATGAGACCCAGTACTTC
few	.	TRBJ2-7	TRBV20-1	CSATGLPYEQYF	TGCAGTGCTACCGGTTTGCCCTACGAGCAGTACTTC
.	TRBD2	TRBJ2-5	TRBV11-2	CASTSGGAGGETQYF	TGTGCCAGCACCTCGGGGGGGGCTGGAGGAGAGACCCAGTACTTC
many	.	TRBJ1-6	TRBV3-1	CASSQVRNSPLHF	TGTGCCAGCAGCCAAGTCAGGAATTCACCCCTCCACTTT
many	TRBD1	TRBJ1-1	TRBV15	CATSRRQGNTEAFF	TGTGCCACCAGCAGGAGACAGGGGAACACTGAAGCTTTCTTT
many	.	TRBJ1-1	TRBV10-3	CAISEGRNTEAFF	TGTGCCATCAGTGAAGGGAGAAACACTGAAGCTTTCTTT
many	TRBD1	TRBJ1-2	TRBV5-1	CASSPATGLGGYTF	TGCGCCAGCAGCCCAGCGACAGGGTTAGGAGGCTACACCTTC
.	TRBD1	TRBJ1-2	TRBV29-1	CSVLTGANYGYTF	TGCAGCGTTCTTACAGGGGCTAACTATGGCTACACCTTC
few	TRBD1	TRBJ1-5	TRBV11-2	CAWSEENRGSNQPQHF	TGTGCCTGGAGTGAGGAGAACAGGGGTAGCAATCAGCCCCAGCATTTT
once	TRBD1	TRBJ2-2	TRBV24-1	CASSGGGTGANTGELFF	TGTGCCAGCAGCGGCGGGGGGACAGGGGCGAACACCGGGGAGCTGTTTTTT
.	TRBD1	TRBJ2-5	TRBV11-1	CASSFRDRGDSQETQYF	TGTGCCAGCAGCTTCCGGGACAGGGGGGACAGCCAAGAGACCCAGTACTTC
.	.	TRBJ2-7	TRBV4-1	CASSQQGNEQYF	TGCGCCAGCAGCCAACAGGGAAACGAGCAGTACTTC
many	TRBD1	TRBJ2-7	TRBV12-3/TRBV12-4	CASSHGQGAGEQYF	TGTGCCAGCAGTCATGGACAGGGGGCTGGGGAGCAGTACTTC
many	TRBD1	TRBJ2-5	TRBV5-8	CASSLEGQGAETQYF	TGTGCCAGCAGCTTGGAAGGACAGGGGGCAGAGACCCAGTACTTC
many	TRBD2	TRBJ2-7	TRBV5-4	CASSTTGLAGSEQYF	TGTGCCAGCAGCACGACCGGACTAGCGGGGTCCGAGCAGTACTTC
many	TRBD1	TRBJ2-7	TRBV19	CASTPTGAYEQYF	TGTGCCAGTACCCCGACAGGGGCATACGAGCAGTACTTC
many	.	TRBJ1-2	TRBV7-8	CASSLGPGDGYTF	TGTGCCAGCAGCTTAGGTCCAGGGGATGGCTACACCTTC
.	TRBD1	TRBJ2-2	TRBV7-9	CASSMGQRNTGELFF	TGTGCCAGCAGCATGGGACAGAGGAACACCGGGGAGCTGTTTTTT
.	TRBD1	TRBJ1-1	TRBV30	CAWSRDRGQGTEAFF	TGTGCCTGGAGCCGGGACAGGGGGCAGGGTACTGAAGCTTTCTTT
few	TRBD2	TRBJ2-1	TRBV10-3	CPTWTSGGNEQFF	TGTCCTACCTGGACTAGCGGGGGGAATGAGCAGTTCTTC
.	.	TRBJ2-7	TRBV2	CASSAFDTGQYF	TGTGCCAGCAGTGCTTTCGACACGGGGCAGTACTTC
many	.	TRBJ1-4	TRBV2	CASSGGTESNEKLFF	TGTGCCAGCAGTGGAGGAACGGAAAGTAATGAAAAACTGTTTTTT
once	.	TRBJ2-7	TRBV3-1	CAGSPQGYEQYF	TGTGCCGGCAGCCCGCAGGGTTACGAGCAGTACTTC
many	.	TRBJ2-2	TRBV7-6	CASFERGELFF	TGTGCCAGCTTCGAACGGGGGGAGCTGTTTTTT
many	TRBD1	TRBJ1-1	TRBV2	CASSGQGATTEAFF	TGTGCCAGCAGTGGACAGGGGGCGACGACTGAAGCTTTCTTT
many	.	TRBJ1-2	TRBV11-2	CASSPRPGVNGYTF	TGTGCCAGCAGCCCGCGCCCGGGGGTTAATGGCTACACCTTC
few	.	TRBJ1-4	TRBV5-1	CASSLGGVYEKLFF	TGCGCCAGCAGCTTAGGAGGGGTTTATGAAAAACTGTTTTTT
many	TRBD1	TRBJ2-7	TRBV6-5	CASSRTGGGKYF	TGTGCCAGCAGTCGGACAGGGGGTGGGAAGTACTTC
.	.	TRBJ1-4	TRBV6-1	CASSEAGSPAGEKLFF	TGTGCCAGCAGTGAAGCCGGGTCCCCCGCAGGAGAAAAACTGTTTTTT
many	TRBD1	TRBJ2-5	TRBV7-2	CASSGTGKETQYF	TGTGCCAGCAGCGGGACAGGGAAAGAGACCCAGTACTTC
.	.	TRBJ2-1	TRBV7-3	CASSLSFRNEQFF	TGTGCCAGCAGCTTAAGTTTTCGAAATGAGCAGTTCTTC
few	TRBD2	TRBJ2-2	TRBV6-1	CASSAPRRRGGNGELFF	TGTGCCAGCAGTGCCCCTAGGCGGCGGGGGGGTAACGGGGAGCTGTTTTTT
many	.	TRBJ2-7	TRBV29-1	CSVGTPVEQYF	TGCAGCGTAGGGACCCCGGTGGAGCAGTACTTC
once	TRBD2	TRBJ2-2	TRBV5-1	CASSQPRGELAGDTGELFF	TGCGCCAGCAGCCAACCGAGAGGGGAACTAGCGGGAGATACCGGGGAGCTGTTTTTT
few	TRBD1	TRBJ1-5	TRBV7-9	CASSLGAGTGATAGNQPQHF	TGTGCCAGCAGCTTAGGGGCCGGGACAGGGGCTACGGCAGGCAATCAGCCCCAGCATTTT
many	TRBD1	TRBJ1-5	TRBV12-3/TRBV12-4	CASSTGQGYQPQHF	TGTGCCAGTTCAACGGGACAGGGCTATCAGCCCCAGCATTTT
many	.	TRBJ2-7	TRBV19	CASSIDLTATYEQYF	TGTGCCAGTAGTATAGATCTAACTGCCACCTACGAGCAGTACTTC
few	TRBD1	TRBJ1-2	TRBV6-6	CASSRATGGEGYTF	TGTGCCAGCAGTCGCGCGACAGGGGGCGAAGGCTACACCTTC
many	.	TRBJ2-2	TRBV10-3	CAISRGATGELFF	TGTGCCATCTCTCGCGGGGCCACCGGGGAGCTGTTTTTT